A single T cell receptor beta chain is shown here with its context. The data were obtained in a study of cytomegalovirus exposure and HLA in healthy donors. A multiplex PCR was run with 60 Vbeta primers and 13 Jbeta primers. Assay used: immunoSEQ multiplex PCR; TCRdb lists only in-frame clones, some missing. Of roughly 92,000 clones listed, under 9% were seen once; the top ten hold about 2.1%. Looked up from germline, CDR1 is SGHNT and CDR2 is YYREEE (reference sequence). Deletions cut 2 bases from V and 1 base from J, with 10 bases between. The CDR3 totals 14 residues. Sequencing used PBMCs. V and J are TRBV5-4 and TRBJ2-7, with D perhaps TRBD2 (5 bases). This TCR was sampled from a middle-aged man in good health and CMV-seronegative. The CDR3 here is CASSLDGISYEQYF. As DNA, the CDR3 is TGTGCCAGCAGCTTAGACGGGATTTCCTACGAGCAGTACTTC.